The 30 T cell receptor beta chains below all came from one sample that was sequenced in a study of beta chain features in type 1 diabetes. The entirety of the isolated RNA underwent reverse transcription, so expressed TCRB transcripts were sequenced. The protocol was immunoSEQ multiplex PCR, while the TCRdb copy is restricted to in-frame clones and leaves out a portion. The data contain 130,000 to 150,000 clones, under 60% of them seen just once; the ten biggest clones take up roughly 0.42%. Sequencing was done on a sample of Tregs from blood. These receptor sequences come from a man aged 18 to 30 in good health.

The rearrangement links TRBV6-6 to TRBJ2-1, with 10 positions matching TRBD2. The germline V gene has CDR1 MNHNY and CDR2 SVGAGI (reference sequence). With V trimmed by 0 bases and J by 6 bases, 5 bases remained unmatched. CDR3 length: 16 residues. The CDR3 region is CASSYSIAGGGNEQFF. As DNA, the CDR3 is TGTGCCAGCAGTTACTCGATAGCGGGGGGTGGCAATGAGCAGTTCTTC.

This clone was found a few times. This chain joins TRBV7-2 and TRBJ2-7, with D perhaps matching TRBD1 (7 bases). CDR1 is SGHTA, CDR2 FQGNSA, per germline. The germline V and J ends were trimmed by 4 bases and 6 bases, with 16 bases remaining between them. CDR3 size: 14 residues. CDR3 coding DNA: TGTGCCAGCAGCTCCCGCAGGGGGGTGGGCGAGCAGTACTTC. Translated, it gives CASSSRRGVGEQYF.

The V and J genes are TRBV25-1 and TRBJ2-1; 11 bases are a match to TRBD2. Trimming removed 4 bases from V and 6 bases from J; junction bases left unmatched: 8. This CDR3 region has 16 residues. Germline CDR1 MGHDK, CDR2 SYGVNS. This CDR3 is CASSVTGTSGRNEQFF. CDR3 bases: TGTGCCAGCAGTGTCACCGGGACTAGCGGCCGCAATGAGCAGTTCTTC.

The genes are TRBV5-4 and TRBJ2-1; 15 bases align to TRBD2. This CDR3 contains 18 residues. Trimming removed 5 bases from V and 2 bases from J; junction bases left unmatched: 8. Germline loops: CDR1 SGHNT, CDR2 YYREEE (reference sequence). The CDR3 spells CASRAPGLAGGTYNEQFF. The CDR3 coding sequence is TGTGCCAGCAGGGCTCCGGGACTAGCGGGAGGAACCTACAATGAGCAGTTCTTC.

This chain joins TRBV5-1 and TRBJ1-5, with D perhaps TRBD1 (6 bases). The CDR3 is 15 amino acids. Between the trimmed V and J ends, which lost 0 bases and 6 bases, there was a span of 13 bases. Per the germline V gene, CDR1 is SGHRS and CDR2 is YFSETQ. In DNA form, the CDR3 reads TGCGCCAGCAGCTTGGGGGCGGGGGCGGGTCAGCCCCAGCATTTT. As protein: CASSLGAGAGQPQHF.

This clone was seen more than once but under ten times. V usage is TRBV28 and J usage is TRBJ2-7; weak D call: TRBD2 (7 bases). The V and J ends lost 10 bases and 0 bases respectively, with 19 bases between them. Germline CDR1 reads MDHEN; CDR2 reads SYDVKM. This CDR3 has 15 residues. CDR3 bases: TGTGCCACCTCGTGGGGGGGCGGTATCTCCTACGAGCAGTACTTC. Residues: CATSWGGGISYEQYF.

The J gene is TRBJ2-7, the V gene TRBV7-8; a weak D match, TRBD1 (5 bases). This CDR3 has 12 residues. CDR1 is SGHVS, CDR2 FQNEAQ, per germline. The V end was cut by 4 bases, the J end by 6 bases, with 10 bases between. The DNA for the CDR3 is TGTGCCAGCAGCTATGGGGCTGGCGAGCAGTACTTC. Encoded protein: CASSYGAGEQYF.

The chain carries TRBV28 and TRBJ2-7; TRBD1 agrees at 8 bases. Losses at the gene ends were 6 bases for V and 2 bases for J; bases not matched to a gene: 6. This CDR3 is 14 amino acids long. Germline V gene data show CDR1 as MDHEN and CDR2 as SYDVKM. CDR3 amino acids: CASSSGQATYEQYF. The CDR3 DNA sequence: TGTGCCAGCAGCTCGGGACAGGCTACCTACGAGCAGTACTTC.

The sample holds a few counts of this clone. The sample has other DNA sequences that encode this CDR3 too. V and J are TRBV2 and TRBJ1-4; 7 bases are shared with TRBD1. Germline values: CDR1 SNHLY, CDR2 FYNNEI. This CDR3 has 15 residues. The V gene end was trimmed by 6 bases and the J gene end by 0 bases; junction bases not matched to a gene: 4. CDR3 sequence reads: CASRRQGSTNEKLFF. CDR3 sequence (DNA): TGTGCCAGCAGACGACAGGGCTCAACTAATGAAAAACTGTTTTTT.

CDR3 in DNA: TGTGCCAGCAGCGCCCGAGCCCCCTCCTACGAGCAGTACTTC. Protein product: CASSARAPSYEQYF. The chain couples TRBV9 to TRBJ2-7; D gene unclear. Trimming took off 3 bases at V and 0 bases at J, with 10 bases between the two ends. The CDR3 is 14 amino acids. Germline CDR1 SGDLS, CDR2 YYNGEE.

The chain carries TRBV4-1 and TRBJ1-1, with D perhaps TRBD1 (6 bases). The CDR3 contains 14 residues. V was trimmed by 0 bases and J by 4 bases, leaving 9 bases between them. Per the germline V gene, CDR1 is MGHRA and CDR2 is YSYEKL. In DNA, the CDR3 is TGCGCCAGCAGCCAAGACAGGGGTGGCACTGAAGCTTTCTTT. Protein sequence: CASSQDRGGTEAFF.

V is TRBV27 and J is TRBJ2-5; perhaps TRBD2 as D (6 bases). The CDR3 length is 11 residues. Trimming shortened V by 5 bases and J by 7 bases, and 8 bases separated the two germline ends. Germline-derived CDR1 and CDR2 are MNHEY and SMNVEV (reference sequence). CDR3 loop: CASSTGGTQYF. The CDR3 DNA sequence: TGTGCCAGCAGTACCGGGGGGACCCAGTACTTC.

The sample holds a few counts of this clone. The chain uses TRBV28 and TRBJ2-3; 7 nucleotides agree with TRBD2. This CDR3 spans 14 amino acids. The ends lost 5 bases at V and 6 bases at J; junction bases unmatched: 8. In germline, CDR1 is MDHEN, CDR2 SYDVKM. The CDR3 loop reads CASSQAGPPDTQYF. CDR3 coding DNA: TGTGCCAGCAGTCAAGCGGGGCCTCCGGATACGCAGTATTTT.

This clone was found a few times. This rearrangement joins TRBV4-2 to TRBJ2-1; no clear D gene. Trimming cost V 4 bases and J 0 bases, with 10 bases left between them. Germline V gives CDR1 LGHNA, CDR2 YNFKEQ. CDR3 size: 15 residues. CDR3: CASSPNPISYNEQFF. CDR3 bases: TGTGCCAGCAGCCCTAACCCAATCTCCTACAATGAGCAGTTCTTC.

This clone was seen a handful of times. The J gene is TRBJ2-7, the V gene TRBV2; no clear D. V was pared by 4 bases and J by 0 bases, with 4 bases between. The CDR3 runs 12 residues. CDR1 SNHLY and CDR2 FYNNEI come from the germline V gene. In nucleotides, the CDR3 is TGTGCCAGCAGTGCAGACTCCTACGAGCAGTACTTC. Translating gives CASSADSYEQYF.

This clone was observed a handful of times. This rearrangement joins TRBV28 to TRBJ2-7; TRBD2 might be the D (5 bases). V shed 6 bases and J shed 2 bases, with 14 bases lying between them. The germline CDR1 and CDR2 sequences are MDHEN and SYDVKM. The CDR3 is 14 residues long. The CDR3 DNA is TGTGCCAGCAGCCCCTCTAGCCACCCCTACGAGCAGTACTTC. Protein: CASSPSSHPYEQYF.

This clone has only a few counts. Distinct nucleotide sequences in the sample also encode this CDR3. J is TRBJ2-7 and V is TRBV28; D gene ambiguous. This CDR3 is built from 11 residues. The V end lost 2 bases, the J end lost 4 bases, and 3 bases lay between the germline ends. Germline V gene data show CDR1 as MDHEN and CDR2 as SYDVKM. CDR3 sequence: CASSLRYEQYF. The CDR3 DNA is TGTGCCAGCAGTTTACGGTACGAGCAGTACTTC. Looking up the rest from reference TRBV28 and TRBJ2-7 gives the full variable domain: DVKVTQSSRYLVKRTGEKVFLECVQDMDHENMFWYRQDPGLGLRLIYFSYDVKMKEKGDIPEGYSVSREKKERFSLILESASTNQTSMYLCASSLRYEQYFGPGTRLTVT.

The V and J genes are TRBV5-1 and TRBJ2-5; 9 bases are shared with TRBD1. Germline assignment: CDR1 SGHRS and CDR2 YFSETQ. Trimming at V came to 2 bases and at J to 5 bases, leaving 4 bases not matched to a gene. The length of the CDR3 is 14 residues. CDR3 coding DNA: TGCGCCAGCAGCTTCGGACAGGGGTTTGAGACCCAGTACTTC. Its translation: CASSFGQGFETQYF.

The V call is TRBV7-2, the J call TRBJ2-3; D may be TRBD2 (6 bases). This CDR3 spans 16 amino acids. The germline gives CDR1 SGHTA, CDR2 FQGNSA. V was trimmed by 0 bases and J by 2 bases, leaving 12 bases between them. As DNA, the CDR3 is TGTGCCAGCAGCTTAGCGTTCCCTAGCGCCACAGATACGCAGTATTTT. Protein: CASSLAFPSATDTQYF. Filled out from reference TRBV7-2 and TRBJ2-3, the complete variable domain reads GAGVSQSPSNKVTEKGKDVELRCDPISGHTALYWYRQSLGQGLEFLIYFQGNSAPDKSGLPSDRFSAERTGGSVSTLTIQRTQQEDSAVYLCASSLAFPSATDTQYFGPGTRLTVL.

The V and J genes are TRBV27 and TRBJ2-7, with 12 bases identical to TRBD1. The junction had 13 bases not matched to a gene; V was cut back by 7 bases and J by 6 bases. The CDR3 length is 16 residues. Germline V gene lookup returns CDR1 MNHEY and CDR2 SMNVEV (reference sequence). The CDR3 loop is CASTTVDGTGGSEQYF. In nucleotides, the CDR3 is TGTGCCAGCACCACCGTTGACGGGACAGGGGGCAGCGAGCAGTACTTC.

The chain joins TRBV15 to TRBJ2-1; D might be TRBD1 (5 bases). The ends were cut back, 3 bases at V and 6 bases at J, with 12 bases in the middle. The length of the CDR3 is 14 residues. In germline, CDR1 is LNHNV, CDR2 YYDKDF (reference sequence). Here the CDR3 DNA reads TGTGCCACCAGCAGCCCCAGGGTGGGCAATGAGCAGTTCTTC. This translates into CATSSPRVGNEQFF.

This clone turned up a few times. The genes are TRBV4-3 and TRBJ2-3; 9 bases line up with TRBD2. The germline V gene encodes CDR1 LGHNA and CDR2 YSLEER. The CDR3 length is 16 residues. The V gene end was trimmed by 1 base and the J gene end by 4 bases; junction bases not matched to a gene: 6. The CDR3 nucleotides are TGCGCCAGCAGCCAAGTTAACAAGCGGGGGGCAGATACGCAGTATTTT. Translation: CASSQVNKRGADTQYF.

The chain joins TRBV27 to TRBJ1-1; 9 bases fit TRBD1. The CDR3 covers 14 residues. V lost 5 bases and J lost 3; bases outside the gene matches: 4. Germline CDR1 and CDR2: MNHEY and SMNVEV (reference sequence). The CDR3 sequence: CASSPGQGYTEAFF. The CDR3 DNA sequence: TGTGCCAGCAGTCCGGGACAGGGTTACACTGAAGCTTTCTTT.

The rearrangement joins TRBV7-9 to TRBJ1-6; perhaps TRBD1 as D (5 bases). Germline CDR1 is SEHNR and CDR2 is FQNEAQ (reference sequence). The germline V and J ends were trimmed by 5 bases and 5 bases, with 10 bases remaining between them. The length of the CDR3 is 14 residues. The chain's CDR3 is CASSPRTNNSPLHF. Written as DNA, the CDR3 is TGTGCCAGCAGCCCCAGGACAAATAATTCACCCCTCCACTTT.

The CDR3 coding sequence is TGTGCCAGCAGTTATCCGGACAGGGGCAATCAGCCCCAGCATTTT. Residues: CASSYPDRGNQPQHF. V gene TRBV28 combines with J gene TRBJ1-5; 8 nucleotides line up with TRBD1. The CDR3 extends over 15 amino acids. Germline V CDR1 and CDR2: MDHEN, SYDVKM. V lost 4 bases, J lost 2 bases, and 4 bases stayed unmatched.

The chain uses TRBV10-3 and TRBJ1-3; D gene unclear. Germline assignment: CDR1 ENHRY and CDR2 SYGVKD. V was pared by 2 bases and J by 0 bases, with 5 bases between. CDR3 size: 14 residues. The CDR3 DNA reads TGTGCCATCAGTGAGCCCGTCTCTGGAAACACCATATATTTT. It yields the protein CAISEPVSGNTIYF.

The chain carries TRBV7-2 and TRBJ2-3, with 14 bases fitting TRBD2. Trimming at V came to 5 bases and at J to 3 bases, leaving 4 bases not matched to a gene. The germline gives CDR1 SGHTA, CDR2 FQGNSA. CDR3 size: 16 residues. The CDR3 spells CASSARLAGGTDTQYF. The CDR3 DNA reads TGTGCCAGCAGCGCTCGACTAGCGGGAGGGACAGATACGCAGTATTTT.

The chain uses TRBV27 and TRBJ1-1; D perhaps matches TRBD1 (6 bases). The V and J ends lost 10 bases and 4 bases respectively, with 16 bases between them. From germline, CDR1 is MNHEY and CDR2 SMNVEV (reference sequence). The CDR3 totals 13 residues. DNA of the CDR3: TGTGCCACCCGTAGACAGGCCCTCACTGAAGCTTTCTTT. Protein sequence: CATRRQALTEAFF.

Of note for this clone: Compared with germline, one end of the junction differs, possibly owing to a read error. The J gene is TRBJ1-1, the V gene TRBV7-8, with 8 positions matching TRBD1. Germline values: CDR1 SGHVS, CDR2 FQNEAQ. There are 14 residues in the CDR3. The chain's CDR3 is CASSLVWQGAQETF. The DNA of the CDR3 is TGTGCCAGCAGCTTAGTCTGGCAGGGGGCGCAGGAAACCTTT.

The genes are TRBV5-1 and TRBJ2-7, with D perhaps TRBD1 (6 bases). The CDR3 covers 17 residues. The V end lost 4 bases, the J end lost 3 bases, and 23 bases lay between the germline ends. CDR1 and CDR2 from the germline V gene are SGHRS and YFSETQ. Written as DNA, the CDR3 is TGCGCCAGCAGCCCGCTGATAATAGGGGGTAATATCTACGAGCAGTACTTC. Protein sequence: CASSPLIIGGNIYEQYF.